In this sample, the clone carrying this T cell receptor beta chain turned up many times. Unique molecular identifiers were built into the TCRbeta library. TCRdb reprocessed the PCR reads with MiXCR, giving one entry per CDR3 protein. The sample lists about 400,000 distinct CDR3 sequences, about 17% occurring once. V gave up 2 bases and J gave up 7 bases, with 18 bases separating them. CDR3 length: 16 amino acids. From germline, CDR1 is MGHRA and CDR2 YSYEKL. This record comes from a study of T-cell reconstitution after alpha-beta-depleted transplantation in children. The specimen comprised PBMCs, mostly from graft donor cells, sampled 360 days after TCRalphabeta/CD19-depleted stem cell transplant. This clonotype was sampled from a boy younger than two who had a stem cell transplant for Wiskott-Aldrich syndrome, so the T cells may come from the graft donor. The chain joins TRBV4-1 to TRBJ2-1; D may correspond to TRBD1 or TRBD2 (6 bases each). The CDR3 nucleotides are TGCGCCAGCAGCCAATGGGGGGCCATCTTACGGAATGAGCAGTTCTTC. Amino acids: CASSQWGAILRNEQFF.